One and the same sample provided the 29 T cell receptor beta chains below, sequenced in a study of T cell responses to AZD1222 COVID-19 vaccine. The protocol was immunoSEQ multiplex PCR, while the TCRdb copy is restricted to in-frame clones and leaves out a portion. The repertoire holds 80,000 to 130,000 clones, around nine tenths seen once, with 3% to 3.5% in the top ten. The specimen was peripheral blood, collected on day 0 of AZD1222 vaccination. The receptors originated from an adult in good health.

This sequence joins TRBV24-1 and TRBJ2-7, with unresolved D. Germline values: CDR1 KGHDR, CDR2 SFDVKD. This CDR3 comprises 12 residues. V dropped 0 bases and J dropped 6 bases, with 5 bases sitting between them. CDR3 coding DNA: TGTGCCACCAGTGATTTGTGGTCCGAGCAGTACTTC. This gives the protein CATSDLWSEQYF.

The chain recombines TRBV7-2 with TRBJ2-7; 7 bases are a match to TRBD1. The trim removed 4 bases at V and 3 bases at J, leaving 6 bases unmatched. Germline V lookup: CDR1 SGHTA, CDR2 FQGNSA. There are 14 residues in the CDR3. The CDR3 sequence: CASSSPGQLYEQYF. CDR3 coding DNA: TGTGCCAGCAGCTCGCCGGGACAGCTCTACGAGCAGTACTTC. The whole variable domain, remainder taken from reference TRBV7-2 and TRBJ2-7, is GAGVSQSPSNKVTEKGKDVELRCDPISGHTALYWYRQSLGQGLEFLIYFQGNSAPDKSGLPSDRFSAERTGGSVSTLTIQRTQQEDSAVYLCASSSPGQLYEQYFGPGTRLTVT.

This rearrangement joins TRBV7-3 to TRBJ2-1, with D unclear. The V and J ends lost 4 bases and 6 bases respectively, with 16 bases between them. The CDR3 is made up of 15 amino acids. Germline CDR1 SGHTA, CDR2 FQGTGA. CDR3 sequence: CASSYTLSRPNEQFF. The DNA for the CDR3 is TGTGCCAGCAGCTATACACTTTCGCGACCCAATGAGCAGTTCTTC.

The chain couples TRBV6-2 or TRBV6-3 to TRBJ2-3; D remains unclear. CDR1 is MNHEY and CDR2 is SVGEGT in the germline V gene. Trimming took off 4 bases at V and 6 bases at J, with 11 bases between the two ends. This CDR3 comprises 13 residues. CDR3 sequence: CASSSPIRDTQYF. Here the CDR3 DNA reads TGTGCCAGCAGTTCCCCGATTAGGGATACGCAGTATTTT.

This clone showed up just once. V gene TRBV27 combines with J gene TRBJ1-6; 10 bases are a match to TRBD1. Germline lookup yields CDR1 MNHEY and CDR2 SMNVEV (reference sequence). The J segment lost 2 bases and the V segment lost 6 bases, leaving 10 bases of the junction unmatched. The CDR3 length is 18 residues. The CDR3 nucleotides are TGTGCCAGCAGCCCGGGACAGGGGAGTACGCCCTATAATTCACCCCTCCACTTT. Translation: CASSPGQGSTPYNSPLHF.

The chain is built from TRBV12-3 or TRBV12-4 and TRBJ1-1, with unresolved D. V lost 3 bases and J 0 bases, leaving 5 bases between the germline ends. This CDR3 region has 13 residues. The DNA for the CDR3 is TGTGCCAGCAGTTTCACGGTGAACACTGAAGCTTTCTTT. This translates into CASSFTVNTEAFF.

The chain links TRBV12-3 or TRBV12-4 to TRBJ1-1; 7 nucleotides match TRBD1. The CDR3 sequence is 13 residues long. V gave up 7 bases and J gave up 4 bases; unmatched junction bases: 6. The CDR3 DNA sequence: TGTGCCAGCATCTTGACAGGGAGCACTGAAGCTTTCTTT. Translation: CASILTGSTEAFF.

DNA for the CDR3: TGTGCCAGCAGCTTTGGCCGCCCAATCTCCGAGCAGTACTTC. Translation: CASSFGRPISEQYF. V is TRBV7-2 and J is TRBJ2-7; D unclear. V lost 3 bases and J lost 6, with 15 bases in between. The CDR3 runs 14 residues. Germline V gene data show CDR1 as SGHTA and CDR2 as FQGNSA.

The J gene is TRBJ1-2, the V gene TRBV5-1; 10 nucleotides align to TRBD1. Germline V lookup: CDR1 SGHRS, CDR2 YFSETQ. After removal of 4 bases from V and 4 bases from J, the junction contained 7 bases not matched to a gene. The CDR3 length is 15 residues. This CDR3 reads CASSPTGGVGYGYTF. The CDR3 DNA follows: TGCGCCAGCAGCCCGACAGGGGGCGTTGGCTATGGCTACACCTTC. Filled out from reference TRBV5-1 and TRBJ1-2, the complete variable domain reads KAGVTQTPRYLIKTRGQQVTLSCSPISGHRSVSWYQQTPGQGLQFLFEYFSETQRNKGNFPGRFSGRQFSNSRSEMNVSTLELGDSALYLCASSPTGGVGYGYTFGSGTRLTVV.

The V gene is TRBV18, the J gene TRBJ1-2; TRBD1 is a possible D gene (5 bases). Germline-derived CDR1 and CDR2 are KGHSH and LQKENI. The CDR3 runs to 15 residues. V lost 0 bases, J lost 4 bases, and 12 bases lay in between. The CDR3 here is CASSPPGGRIYGYTF. CDR3 coding DNA: TGTGCCAGCTCACCACCGGGGGGAAGGATCTATGGCTACACCTTC.

The gene calls are TRBV28 and TRBJ1-3, with D possibly being TRBD1 (6 bases). Per the germline V gene, CDR1 is MDHEN and CDR2 is SYDVKM. The CDR3 has 16 amino acids. The V gene lost 4 bases and the J gene lost 2 bases, with 15 bases spanning the gap. CDR3 bases: TGTGCCAGCAGTTCGTCCTCCGGGGGGCCTGGAAACACCATATATTTT. It yields the protein CASSSSSGGPGNTIYF. The variable domain in full, completed from reference TRBV28 and TRBJ1-3, reads DVKVTQSSRYLVKRTGEKVFLECVQDMDHENMFWYRQDPGLGLRLIYFSYDVKMKEKGDIPEGYSVSREKKERFSLILESASTNQTSMYLCASSSSSGGPGNTIYFGEGSWLTVV.

This clone has a single count. The chain links TRBV7-2 to TRBJ1-4; 8 positions match TRBD1. From germline, CDR1 is SGHTA and CDR2 FQGNSA. Losses at the gene ends were 0 bases for V and 5 bases for J; bases not matched to a gene: 5. This CDR3 region has 16 residues. CDR3 region: CASSLAPTGVNEKLFF. The CDR3 DNA reads as TGTGCCAGCAGCTTAGCACCGACAGGGGTCAATGAAAAACTGTTTTTT.

This clone was observed a handful of times. V is TRBV6-6 and J is TRBJ2-7; D is unclear. CDR1 and CDR2 from the germline V gene are MNHNY and SVGAGI (reference sequence). Trimming removed 7 bases from V and 4 bases from J, with 11 bases in between. This CDR3 spans 12 amino acids. The CDR3 sequence: CASTLDGYEQYF. Here the CDR3 DNA reads TGTGCCAGCACCCTGGACGGTTACGAGCAGTACTTC.

The chain links TRBV2 to TRBJ2-5; 10 bases agree with TRBD2. The V gene end was trimmed by 7 bases and the J gene end by 1 base; junction bases not matched to a gene: 9. Looked up from germline, CDR1 is SNHLY and CDR2 is FYNNEI. The CDR3 loop spans 16 amino acids. CDR3 coding DNA: TGTGCCAGCACCCGGGGGCTAGCGGGAGTCCAAGAGACCCAGTACTTC. Residues: CASTRGLAGVQETQYF.

This clone was recorded once. The chain is built from TRBV11-2 and TRBJ2-7; TRBD2 might be the D (7 bases). The CDR3 sequence is 15 residues long. Germline-derived CDR1 and CDR2 are SGHAT and FQNNGV. Trimming removed 5 bases from V and 6 bases from J, with 20 bases in between. CDR3 coding DNA: TGTGCCAGCAGCAAATGGGGGGGGCGGGGTGGCGAGCAGTACTTC. Protein: CASSKWGGRGGEQYF.

The rearrangement uses TRBV4-1 and TRBJ1-1; 7 bases match TRBD1. The CDR3 loop spans 17 amino acids. Losses at the gene ends were 2 bases for V and 3 bases for J; bases not matched to a gene: 12. Per the germline V gene, CDR1 is MGHRA and CDR2 is YSYEKL. This CDR3 reads CASSQFRRGREDTEAFF. The CDR3 DNA sequence: TGCGCCAGCAGCCAATTCCGGAGGGGGCGCGAGGACACTGAAGCTTTCTTT.

The chain has TRBV5-1 and TRBJ2-3; 7 bases line up with TRBD1. This CDR3 is 15 amino acids long. CDR1 is SGHRS and CDR2 is YFSETQ in the germline V gene. V lost 1 base, J lost 4 bases, and 6 bases stayed unmatched. As DNA, the CDR3 is TGCGCCAGCAGCTTGAAGGGGGCGGGCGCAGATACGCAGTATTTT. Its translation is CASSLKGAGADTQYF.

The chain employs TRBV19 and TRBJ2-7; 7 nucleotides match TRBD1. The germline CDR1 and CDR2 sequences are LNHDA and SQIVND (reference sequence). V was pared by 1 base and J by 3 bases, with 6 bases of the junction left unmatched. The CDR3 is 15 amino acids. The CDR3 region is CASSIGTGAFYEQYF. The CDR3 coding sequence is TGTGCCAGTAGTATAGGGACAGGAGCTTTCTACGAGCAGTACTTC.

This chain connects TRBV7-3 to TRBJ2-3, with 11 positions matching TRBD1. The V segment lost 5 bases and the J segment 4 bases; nucleotides outside the gene matches: 5. The CDR3 has 15 amino acids. From germline, CDR1 is SGHTA and CDR2 FQGTGA. CDR3 coding DNA: TGTGCCAGCAGCGGAAGGACAGGGGGCGCAGATACGCAGTATTTT. Translated: CASSGRTGGADTQYF.

The chain employs TRBV18 and TRBJ2-1, with TRBD1 matching over 8 bases. Germline lookup yields CDR1 KGHSH and CDR2 LQKENI. There are 17 residues in the CDR3. With 1 base clipped from V and 0 bases from J, the junction kept 5 bases outside the gene matches. CDR3 sequence: CASSPLGQGSSYNEQFF. CDR3 coding DNA: TGTGCCAGCTCACCACTCGGACAGGGAAGCTCCTACAATGAGCAGTTCTTC.

V usage is TRBV6-1 and J usage is TRBJ2-1; 7 bases fit TRBD1. V shed 2 bases, J shed 6 bases, and the junction held 4 bases outside the gene matches. The CDR3 covers 14 residues. CDR1 MNHNS and CDR2 SASEGT come from the germline V gene. As DNA, the CDR3 is TGTGCCAGCAGTGAACAGACAGGGCGCAATGAGCAGTTCTTC. This codes for CASSEQTGRNEQFF.

The gene calls are TRBV28 and TRBJ1-3; D remains ambiguous. Germline-derived CDR1 and CDR2 are MDHEN and SYDVKM. Trimming cost V 3 bases and J 7 bases, with 7 bases left between them. The CDR3 contains 12 residues. CDR3 sequence: CASSFEGNTIYF. The CDR3 DNA follows: TGTGCCAGCAGTTTTGAAGGTAACACCATATATTTT.

The rearrangement joins TRBV5-1 to TRBJ1-1; the match to TRBD1 covers 10 bases. CDR3 length: 16 residues. The V and J ends lost 7 bases and 1 base, in that order; junction bases with no gene match: 10. Per germline, CDR1 SGHRS and CDR2 YFSETQ. CDR3 sequence: CASGDRGRGPNTEAFF. In DNA form, the CDR3 reads TGCGCCAGCGGAGACAGGGGGCGCGGGCCGAACACTGAAGCTTTCTTT.

The chain employs TRBV5-5 and TRBJ1-2, with TRBD1 matching 7 bases. The CDR3 consists of 15 residues. The V segment lost 4 bases and the J segment 4 bases; nucleotides outside the gene matches: 10. Germline values: CDR1 SGHKS, CDR2 YYEKEE (reference sequence). The CDR3 loop reads CASSPPTGVVYGYTF. Written as DNA, the CDR3 is TGTGCCAGCAGCCCACCTACAGGGGTGGTCTATGGCTACACCTTC.

CDR3 DNA: TGCGCCAGCAGCGCGGGACAGGGGAGACGCGGAAACACCATATATTTT. Protein product: CASSAGQGRRGNTIYF. This chain uses TRBV5-1 with TRBJ1-3, with 10 bases aligning to TRBD1. The V segment lost 4 bases and the J segment 4 bases; nucleotides outside the gene matches: 8. This CDR3 has 16 residues. Germline assignment: CDR1 SGHRS and CDR2 YFSETQ.

The V and J genes are TRBV6-6 and TRBJ1-5; TRBD1 might be the D (5 bases). Germline CDR1 MNHNY, CDR2 SVGAGI (reference sequence). Trimming left V 6 bases short and J 2 bases short, with 14 bases between. CDR3 length: 15 residues. CDR3 DNA: TGTGCCAGCAGGGCGCGGGGACCTGGCAATCAGCCCCAGCATTTT. Protein sequence: CASRARGPGNQPQHF.

The gene calls are TRBV5-8 and TRBJ2-1; D is unclear. V shed 4 bases and J shed 7 bases, with 15 bases lying between them. This CDR3 is 14 amino acids long. From germline, CDR1 is SGHTS and CDR2 YDEGEE. The chain's CDR3 is CASSIELARNEQFF. The CDR3 nucleotides read TGTGCCAGCAGCATTGAATTAGCCAGGAATGAGCAGTTCTTC.

This chain links TRBV2 with TRBJ1-6; D might be TRBD1 (6 bases). The germline V gene encodes CDR1 SNHLY and CDR2 FYNNEI. The CDR3 has 13 amino acids. Trimming took 2 bases from V and 12 from J, leaving 11 bases between them. CDR3 sequence: CASSETGRGPLHF. The CDR3 DNA reads TGTGCCAGCAGTGAAACAGGGCGAGGACCCCTCCACTTT.

This clone was counted a single time. The V call is TRBV4-3, the J call TRBJ1-5; TRBD1 agrees at 8 bases. Germline V lookup: CDR1 LGHNA, CDR2 YSLEER. J lost 3 bases, V lost 4 bases, and 2 bases had no gene match. The CDR3 sequence is 14 residues long. The CDR3 bases are TGCGCCAGCAGCCTGACAGGGGACAATCAGCCCCAGCATTTT. This translates into CASSLTGDNQPQHF.